The TCR beta chain under discussion was sequenced for a study of shared clonotypes between healthy human individuals. The CDR3 has 14 amino acids. J was trimmed by 5 bases and V by 7 bases; bases with no gene match: 9. The germline V gene encodes CDR1 MDHEN and CDR2 SYDVKM. Original analysis: For the immunoSEQ data, sequences were junction-only without quality scores, so filtering differed. The repertoire was sequenced with immunoSEQ multiplex PCR; TCRdb's copy has only in-frame clones and lacks some. The V and J calls and clone size were taken over from that table, and D and trimming were inferred from the DNA. The sample has 500,000 to 700,000 clones, roughly 95% seen once; the top ten hold over 0.1%. As concerns this clone: Its antigen is not known.

Study-level points and caveats: Sharing across four donors was highest in naive CD4 (around 5%) and lowest in memory CD8 (roughly 0.4%).

CD8 cells regarded as naive lacked CD45RO, were positively chosen for CCR7, and omitted terminally differentiated effector memory CD45RA+ cells. Caucasian adults residing in Nashville, Tennessee made up all the donors. This rearrangement joins TRBV28 to TRBJ2-7; TRBD2 matches at 9 bases. Source material: naive CD8+ T cells sorted from blood. The sequence was obtained from a woman in her 30s in good health. CDR3 DNA: TGTGCCAGCACATTAGCGGGAGCCGTCCACGAGCAGTACTTC. This sequence encodes CASTLAGAVHEQYF.